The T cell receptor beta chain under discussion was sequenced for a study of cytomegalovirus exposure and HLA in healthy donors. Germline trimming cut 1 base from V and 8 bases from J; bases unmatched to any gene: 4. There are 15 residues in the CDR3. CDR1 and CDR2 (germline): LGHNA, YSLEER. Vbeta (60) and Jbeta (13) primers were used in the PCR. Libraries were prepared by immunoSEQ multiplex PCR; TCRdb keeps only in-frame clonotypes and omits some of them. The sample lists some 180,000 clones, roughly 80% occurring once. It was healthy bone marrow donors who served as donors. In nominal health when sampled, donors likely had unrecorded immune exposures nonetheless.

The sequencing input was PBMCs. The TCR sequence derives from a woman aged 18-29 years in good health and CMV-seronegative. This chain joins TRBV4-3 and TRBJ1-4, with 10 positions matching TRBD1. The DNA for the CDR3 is TGCGCCAGCAGCCAAGCTGGGACAGGGGTCGAAAAACTGTTTTTT. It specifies CASSQAGTGVEKLFF.